This T cell receptor beta chain was retrieved from a study of cytomegalovirus exposure and HLA in healthy donors. Study overall: Caucasian-associated ancestry cluster membership applied to about four fifths of nearly 400 genotyped donors. Whole-study findings and limits: The availability of immune exposure information extended only to CMV serostatus. The later analysis indicated that the majority of CMV-associated TCR beta chains appeared HLA-restricted.

Points on this clone: The antigen remains undetermined.

This CDR3 has 15 residues. V shed 10 bases, J shed 2 bases, and the junction held 11 bases outside the gene matches. CDR1 is LNHDA and CDR2 is SQIVND in the germline V gene (reference sequence). Primers for the PCR totalled 60 Vbeta and 13 Jbeta. Profiling relied on immunoSEQ multiplex PCR, and the TCRdb table lists in-frame clones only, not all of them. The sample includes approximately 44,000 clones, 77% of them seen just once. The chain carries TRBV19 and TRBJ1-5, with 7 bases fitting TRBD1. This clonotype originated in a man younger than 40 in good health and CMV-seronegative. Specimen: PBMCs. This chain's CDR3 is CATGPTQGRNQPQHF. The DNA for the CDR3 is TGTGCCACCGGGCCGACACAGGGGCGCAATCAGCCCCAGCATTTT.